The 14 T cell receptor beta chains below were found in one sample sequenced in a study of OX40 agonist ivuxolimab in advanced cancers. Here immunoSEQ multiplex PCR was the method, and the copy in TCRdb shows in-frame clones only, minus some. Of about 120,000 clones listed, 75% to 90% were seen once; the top ten hold 0.5% to 0.7%. The sequenced sample was CD4+ or CD8+ T cells sorted from blood, obtained in a trial of the OX40 agonist ivuxolimab. The receptors come from an adult with an advanced solid tumor such as melanoma, head and neck, liver or kidney cancer.

The genes are TRBV20-1 and TRBJ2-1, with D unclear. V dropped 0 bases and J dropped 5 bases, with 2 bases sitting between them. The CDR3 covers 11 residues. In germline, CDR1 is DFQATT, CDR2 SNEGSKA (reference sequence). In DNA, the CDR3 is TGCAGTGCTAGAGAGAACAATGAGCAGTTCTTC. Translation: CSARENNEQFF.

The chain couples TRBV9 to TRBJ2-3; TRBD2 agrees at 14 bases. The trim removed 1 base at V and 1 base at J, leaving 8 bases unmatched. From germline, CDR1 is SGDLS and CDR2 YYNGEE. This CDR3 has 19 residues. CDR3 coding DNA: TGTGCCAGCAGCGTATGGGGACTAGCGGGGGCCCCTGGCACAGATACGCAGTATTTT. It translates to CASSVWGLAGAPGTDTQYF.

DNA for the CDR3: TGTGCCAGCACACAGACTAGCGGGAACCAAGAGACCCAGTACTTC. Protein product: CASTQTSGNQETQYF. The chain combines TRBV2 with TRBJ2-5, with TRBD2 matching over 11 bases. Per germline, CDR1 SNHLY and CDR2 FYNNEI. With V trimmed by 7 bases and J by 0 bases, 4 bases remained unmatched. The CDR3 runs 15 residues.

J is TRBJ1-5 and V is TRBV10-3; D is possibly TRBD1 (6 bases). Deletions cut 7 bases from V and 6 bases from J, with 19 bases between. CDR1 and CDR2 from the germline V gene are ENHRY and SYGVKD. The CDR3 runs to 15 residues. The CDR3 region has the DNA TGTGCCATCAAACCGACGGGACAAGAGGGTCAGCCCCAGCATTTT. Its protein product is CAIKPTGQEGQPQHF.

In this sample, this clone turned up once. This chain joins TRBV15 and TRBJ2-7; 8 bases line up with TRBD1. The germline V gene has CDR1 LNHNV and CDR2 YYDKDF (reference sequence). The ends lost 0 bases at V and 2 bases at J; junction bases unmatched: 6. CDR3 length: 16 amino acids. The CDR3 DNA is TGTGCCACCAGCAGAGAGGGCTGGACAGGGACCTACGAGCAGTACTTC. Translated: CATSREGWTGTYEQYF.

The V and J genes are TRBV6-1 and TRBJ2-2; D is possibly TRBD1 (6 bases). Germline lookup yields CDR1 MNHNS and CDR2 SASEGT. Trimming cost V 6 bases and J 1 base, with 9 bases left between them. The CDR3 is 14 amino acids. The CDR3 region is CASSRTENTGELFF. The CDR3 region has the DNA TGTGCCAGCAGCAGGACAGAGAACACCGGGGAGCTGTTTTTT.

The table lists this clone with a count of one. The gene calls are TRBV21-1 and TRBJ2-5; the table gives TRBD2 as D, unverified against the DNA. TRBV21-1 represents a pseudogene. The CDR3 is 15 residues long. The CDR3 loop reads CASSKELGRQETQYF. The CDR3 DNA is TGTGCCAGCAGCAAAGAACTAGGGCGGCAAGAGACCCAGTACTTC.

The rearrangement joins TRBV19 to TRBJ2-2, with 8 bases identical to TRBD1. V lost 4 bases and J lost 5; bases outside the gene matches: 6. The CDR3 is 15 residues long. CDR1 and CDR2 (germline): LNHDA, SQIVND (reference sequence). The CDR3 reads CASSSRTGLTGELFF. CDR3 coding DNA: TGTGCCAGTAGTAGCAGGACAGGGTTAACCGGGGAGCTGTTTTTT.

The genes are TRBV25-1 and TRBJ1-1, with D uncertain. V lost 4 bases, J lost 0 bases, and 9 bases lay in between. This CDR3 has 14 amino acids. The V gene's germline CDR1 is MGHDK and CDR2 SYGVNS. The CDR3 DNA follows: TGTGCCAGCAGTGTAAACAGTTTGAACACTGAAGCTTTCTTT. Protein: CASSVNSLNTEAFF.

The table lists this clone with a few counts. The gene calls are TRBV7-9 and TRBJ1-5; the D gene is possibly TRBD1 (6 bases). This CDR3 spans 14 amino acids. Germline CDR1 is SEHNR and CDR2 is FQNEAQ (reference sequence). V was cut by 6 bases and J by 7 bases, with 16 bases left in between. The CDR3 protein is CASSLPGRGQPQHF. CDR3 DNA sequence: TGTGCCAGCAGTCTCCCCGGCAGGGGACAGCCCCAGCATTTT.

J is TRBJ2-5 and V is TRBV27; D is uncertain. This CDR3 spans 13 amino acids. The V gene's germline CDR1 is MNHEY and CDR2 SMNVEV (reference sequence). V was clipped by 5 bases and J by 4 bases, with 11 bases between them. CDR3 bases: TGTGCCAGCAGTAGGCAGGACGGAGAGACCCAGTACTTC. Translated, it gives CASSRQDGETQYF.

The chain employs TRBV21-1 and TRBJ2-1. TRBV21-1 is noted as a pseudogene. CDR3 length: 15 amino acids. CDR3 in DNA: TGTGCCAGCAGCACGGCGTGGCGATACTACAATGAGCAGTTCTTC. It codes for CASSTAWRYYNEQFF.

V and J are TRBV2 and TRBJ1-6; D may be TRBD1 (5 bases). CDR3 length equals 12 residues. Deletions cut 7 bases from V and 9 bases from J, with 10 bases between. Germline CDR1 and CDR2: SNHLY and FYNNEI. Written as DNA, the CDR3 is TGTGCCAGCACCAGGGACCTTTCACCCCTCCACTTT. Protein sequence: CASTRDLSPLHF.

The V and J genes are TRBV7-2 and TRBJ2-3; possibly TRBD1 for D (5 bases). Germline-derived CDR1 and CDR2 are SGHTA and FQGNSA. The CDR3 loop spans 18 amino acids. V lost 6 bases to trimming and J lost 0 bases, with 22 bases between them. The CDR3 sequence: CASSLRLLGRVSTDTQYF. The CDR3 bases are TGTGCCAGCAGTTTAAGACTCCTAGGCAGGGTTAGCACAGATACGCAGTATTTT.